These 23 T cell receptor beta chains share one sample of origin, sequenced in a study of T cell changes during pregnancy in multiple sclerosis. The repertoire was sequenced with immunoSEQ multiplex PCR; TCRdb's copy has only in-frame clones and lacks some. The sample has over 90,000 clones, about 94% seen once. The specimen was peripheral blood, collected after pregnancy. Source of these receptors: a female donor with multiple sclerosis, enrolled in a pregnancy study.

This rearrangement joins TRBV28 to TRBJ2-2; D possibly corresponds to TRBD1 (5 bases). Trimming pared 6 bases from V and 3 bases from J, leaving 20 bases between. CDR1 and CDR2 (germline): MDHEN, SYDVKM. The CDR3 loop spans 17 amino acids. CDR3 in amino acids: CASSIETAQGYTGELFF. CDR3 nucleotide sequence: TGTGCCAGCAGCATAGAGACAGCCCAGGGCTACACCGGGGAGCTGTTTTTT.

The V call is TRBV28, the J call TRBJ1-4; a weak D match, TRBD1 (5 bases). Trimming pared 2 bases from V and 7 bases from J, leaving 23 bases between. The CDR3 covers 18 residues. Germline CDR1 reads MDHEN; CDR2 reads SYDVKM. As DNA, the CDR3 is TGTGCCAGCAGTTTAGAAGTTTCGGGACTGGGGGTTGGTGAAAAACTGTTTTTT. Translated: CASSLEVSGLGVGEKLFF. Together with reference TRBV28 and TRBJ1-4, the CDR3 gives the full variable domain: DVKVTQSSRYLVKRTGEKVFLECVQDMDHENMFWYRQDPGLGLRLIYFSYDVKMKEKGDIPEGYSVSREKKERFSLILESASTNQTSMYLCASSLEVSGLGVGEKLFFGSGTQLSVL.

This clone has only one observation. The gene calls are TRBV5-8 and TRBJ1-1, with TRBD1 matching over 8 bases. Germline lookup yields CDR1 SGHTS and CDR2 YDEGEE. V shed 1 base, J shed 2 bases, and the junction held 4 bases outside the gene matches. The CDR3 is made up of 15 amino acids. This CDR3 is CASSLLTGGNTEAFF. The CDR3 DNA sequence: TGTGCCAGCAGCTTGCTTACAGGGGGAAACACTGAAGCTTTCTTT.

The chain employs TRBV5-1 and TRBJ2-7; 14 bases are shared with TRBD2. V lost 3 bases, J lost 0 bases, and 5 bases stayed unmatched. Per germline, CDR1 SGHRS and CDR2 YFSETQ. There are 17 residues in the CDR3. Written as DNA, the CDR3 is TGCGCCAGCAGCTCCGGGACTAGCGGGAGAGTCTCCTACGAGCAGTACTTC. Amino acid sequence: CASSSGTSGRVSYEQYF.

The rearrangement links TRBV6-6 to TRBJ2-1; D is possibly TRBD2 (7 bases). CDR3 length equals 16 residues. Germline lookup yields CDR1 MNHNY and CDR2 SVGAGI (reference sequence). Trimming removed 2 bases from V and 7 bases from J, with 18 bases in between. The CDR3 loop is CASSYKIVGGGNEQFF. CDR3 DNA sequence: TGTGCCAGCAGTTACAAAATTGTGGGAGGGGGGAATGAGCAGTTCTTC.

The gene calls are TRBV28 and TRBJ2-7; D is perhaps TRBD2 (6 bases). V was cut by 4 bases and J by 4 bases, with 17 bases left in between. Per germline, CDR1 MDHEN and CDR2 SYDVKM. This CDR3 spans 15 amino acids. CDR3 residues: CASSWAGGIGYEQYF. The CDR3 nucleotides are TGTGCCAGCAGTTGGGCTGGAGGGATAGGGTACGAGCAGTACTTC.

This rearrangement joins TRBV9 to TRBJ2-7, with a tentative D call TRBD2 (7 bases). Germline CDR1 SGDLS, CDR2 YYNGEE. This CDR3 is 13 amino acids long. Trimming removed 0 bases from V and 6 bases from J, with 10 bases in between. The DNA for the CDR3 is TGTGCCAGCAGCGTAGGGGGGGGCAGCGAGCAGTACTTC. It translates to CASSVGGGSEQYF.

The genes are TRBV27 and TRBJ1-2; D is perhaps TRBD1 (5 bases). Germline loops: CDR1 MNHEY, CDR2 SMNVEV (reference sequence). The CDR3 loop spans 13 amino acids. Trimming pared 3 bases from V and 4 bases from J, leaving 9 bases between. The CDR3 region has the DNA TGTGCCAGCAGTTTGGGGCCCCTCTATGGCTACACCTTC. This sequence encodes CASSLGPLYGYTF.

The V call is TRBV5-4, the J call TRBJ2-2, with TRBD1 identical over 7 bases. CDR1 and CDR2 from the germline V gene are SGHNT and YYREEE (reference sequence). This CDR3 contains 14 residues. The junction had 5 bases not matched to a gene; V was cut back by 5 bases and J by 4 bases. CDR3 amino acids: CASSMGTVTGELFF. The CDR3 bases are TGTGCCAGCAGTATGGGGACAGTCACCGGGGAGCTGTTTTTT. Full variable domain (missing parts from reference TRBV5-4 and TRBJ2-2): ETGVTQSPTHLIKTRGQQVTLRCSSQSGHNTVSWYQQALGQGPQFIFQYYREEENGRGNFPPRFSGLQFPNYSSELNVNALELDDSALYLCASSMGTVTGELFFGEGSRLTVL.

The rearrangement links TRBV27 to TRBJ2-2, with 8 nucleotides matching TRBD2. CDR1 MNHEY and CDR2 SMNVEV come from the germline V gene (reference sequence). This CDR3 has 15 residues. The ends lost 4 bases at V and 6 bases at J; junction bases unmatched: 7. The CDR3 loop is CASSSRLAPAGELFF. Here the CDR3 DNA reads TGTGCCAGCAGTTCCCGACTAGCGCCGGCCGGGGAGCTGTTTTTT.

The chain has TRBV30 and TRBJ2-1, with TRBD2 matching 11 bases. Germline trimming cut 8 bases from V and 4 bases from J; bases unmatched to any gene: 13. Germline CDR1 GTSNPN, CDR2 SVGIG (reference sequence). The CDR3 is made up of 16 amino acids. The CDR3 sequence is CAGGLAEFSRYNEQFF. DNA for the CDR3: TGTGCCGGGGGACTAGCGGAGTTCTCCCGGTACAATGAGCAGTTCTTC.

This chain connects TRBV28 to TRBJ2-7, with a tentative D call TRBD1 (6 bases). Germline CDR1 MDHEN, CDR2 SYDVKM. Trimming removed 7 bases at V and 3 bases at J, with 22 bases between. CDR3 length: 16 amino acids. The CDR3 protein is CASTEQGGLSNYEQYF. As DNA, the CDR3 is TGTGCCAGCACAGAACAGGGTGGACTCTCAAACTACGAGCAGTACTTC.

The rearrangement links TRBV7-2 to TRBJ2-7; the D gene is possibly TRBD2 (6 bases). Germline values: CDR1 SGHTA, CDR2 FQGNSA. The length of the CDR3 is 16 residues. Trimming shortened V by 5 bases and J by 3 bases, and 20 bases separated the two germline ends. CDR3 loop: CASSHPRRLASYEQYF. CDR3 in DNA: TGTGCCAGCAGCCACCCCCGGAGGCTAGCGAGCTACGAGCAGTACTTC.

The CDR3 sequence: CASSPRETDTQYF. The CDR3 DNA reads TGTGCCAGCTCACCTAGGGAGACAGATACGCAGTATTTT. The rearrangement links TRBV18 to TRBJ2-3; D is possibly TRBD2 (5 bases). Trimming stripped 3 bases from V and 3 bases from J, with 7 bases between. The CDR3 has 13 residues. Germline CDR1 reads KGHSH; CDR2 reads LQKENI.

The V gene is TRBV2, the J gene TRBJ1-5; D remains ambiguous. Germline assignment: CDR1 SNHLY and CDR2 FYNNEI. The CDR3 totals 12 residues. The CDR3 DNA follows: TGTGCAGCGAGAGACCTCAATCAGCCCCAGCATTTT. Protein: CAARDLNQPQHF.

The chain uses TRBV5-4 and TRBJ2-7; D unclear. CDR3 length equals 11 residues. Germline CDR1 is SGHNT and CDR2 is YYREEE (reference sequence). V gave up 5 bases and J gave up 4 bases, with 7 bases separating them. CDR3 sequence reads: CASSSGYEQYF. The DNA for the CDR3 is TGTGCCAGCAGTTCCGGTTACGAGCAGTACTTC.

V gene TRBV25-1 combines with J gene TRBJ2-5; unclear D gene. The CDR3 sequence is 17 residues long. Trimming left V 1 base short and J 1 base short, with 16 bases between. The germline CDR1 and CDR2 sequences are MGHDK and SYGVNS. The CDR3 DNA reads TGTGCCAGCAGTGAATGGGCCAGTAGTACCCCCCAAGAGACCCAGTACTTC. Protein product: CASSEWASSTPQETQYF. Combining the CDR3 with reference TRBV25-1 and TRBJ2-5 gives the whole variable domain EADIYQTPRYLVIGTGKKITLECSQTMGHDKMYWYQQDPGMELHLIHYSYGVNSTEKGDLSSESTVSRIRTEHFPLTLESARPSHTSQYLCASSEWASSTPQETQYFGPGTRLLVL.

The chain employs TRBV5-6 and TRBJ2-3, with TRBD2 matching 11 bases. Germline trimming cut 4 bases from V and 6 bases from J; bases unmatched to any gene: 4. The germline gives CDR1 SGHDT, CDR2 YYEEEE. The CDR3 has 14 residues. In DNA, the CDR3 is TGTGCCAGCAGCCTAGCGGGAGGAGGGGATACGCAGTATTTT. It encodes CASSLAGGGDTQYF.

CDR3 bases: TGTGCCAGCATCAACAGGGGGGGAACCGGGGAGCTGTTTTTT. This translates into CASINRGGTGELFF. The rearrangement links TRBV5-5 to TRBJ2-2, with D perhaps matching TRBD1 (8 bases). Germline-derived CDR1 and CDR2 are SGHKS and YYEKEE (reference sequence). The CDR3 extends over 14 amino acids. V gave up 6 bases and J gave up 5 bases, with 14 bases separating them.

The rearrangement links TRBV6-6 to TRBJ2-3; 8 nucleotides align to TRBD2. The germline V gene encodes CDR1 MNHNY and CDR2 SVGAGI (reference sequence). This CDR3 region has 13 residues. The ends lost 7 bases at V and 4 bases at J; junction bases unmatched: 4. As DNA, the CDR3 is TGTGCCAGCACGGGACTAGGGCCAGATACGCAGTATTTT. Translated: CASTGLGPDTQYF.

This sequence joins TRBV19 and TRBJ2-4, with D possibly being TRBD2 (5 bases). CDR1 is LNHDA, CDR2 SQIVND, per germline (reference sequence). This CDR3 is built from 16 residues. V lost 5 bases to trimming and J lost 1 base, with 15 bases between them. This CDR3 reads CASSPPPGVAKNIQYF. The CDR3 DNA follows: TGTGCCAGTAGTCCCCCCCCCGGGGTGGCCAAAAACATTCAGTACTTC.

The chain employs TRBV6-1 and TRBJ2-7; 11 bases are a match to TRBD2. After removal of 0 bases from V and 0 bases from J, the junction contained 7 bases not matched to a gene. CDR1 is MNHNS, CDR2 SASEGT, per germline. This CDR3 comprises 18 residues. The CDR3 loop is CASSEAPSGGLSSYEQYF. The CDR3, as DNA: TGTGCCAGCAGTGAAGCGCCTAGCGGGGGGCTAAGCTCCTACGAGCAGTACTTC.

The CDR3 DNA reads as TGTGCCAGCAGCTTCCTCTCCGGGGATGGCACAGATACGCAGTATTTT. It yields the protein CASSFLSGDGTDTQYF. The rearrangement joins TRBV7-8 to TRBJ2-3; weak D call: TRBD2 (5 bases). CDR1 and CDR2 (germline): SGHVS, FQNEAQ. The V end was cut by 3 bases, the J end by 1 base, with 14 bases between. The CDR3 extends over 16 amino acids.